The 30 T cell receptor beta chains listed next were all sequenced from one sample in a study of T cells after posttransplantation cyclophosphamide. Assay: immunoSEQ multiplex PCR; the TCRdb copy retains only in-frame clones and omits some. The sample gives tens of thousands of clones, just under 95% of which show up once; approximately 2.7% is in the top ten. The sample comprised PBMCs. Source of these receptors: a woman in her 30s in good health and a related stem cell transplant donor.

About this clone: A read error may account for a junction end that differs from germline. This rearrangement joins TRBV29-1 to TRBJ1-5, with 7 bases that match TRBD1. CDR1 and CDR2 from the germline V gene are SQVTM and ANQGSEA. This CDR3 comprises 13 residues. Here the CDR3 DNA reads TGCAGCGTCAAAGGAGGGGGCAACCAGCCCCAGCATTTT. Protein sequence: CSVKGGGNQPQHF.

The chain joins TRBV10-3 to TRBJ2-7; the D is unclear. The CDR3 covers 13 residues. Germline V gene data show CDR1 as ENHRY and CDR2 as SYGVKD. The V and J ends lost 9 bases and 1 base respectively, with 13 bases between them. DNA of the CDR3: TGTGCCATTCAGTTTCAGACATCCTACGAGCAGTACTTC. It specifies CAIQFQTSYEQYF.

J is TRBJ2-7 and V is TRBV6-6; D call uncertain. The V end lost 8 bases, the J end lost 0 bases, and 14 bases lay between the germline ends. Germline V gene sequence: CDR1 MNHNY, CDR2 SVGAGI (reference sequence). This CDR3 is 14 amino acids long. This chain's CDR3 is CASQEDAVSYEQYF. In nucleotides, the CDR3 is TGTGCCAGCCAGGAAGACGCTGTCTCCTACGAGCAGTACTTC.

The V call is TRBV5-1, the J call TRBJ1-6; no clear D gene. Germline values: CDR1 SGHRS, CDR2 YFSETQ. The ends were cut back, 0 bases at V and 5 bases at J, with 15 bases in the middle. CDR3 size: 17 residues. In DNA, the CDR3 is TGCGCCAGCAGCTTGGGGACGGGCTGGGTAAATAATTCACCCCTCCACTTT. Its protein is CASSLGTGWVNNSPLHF.

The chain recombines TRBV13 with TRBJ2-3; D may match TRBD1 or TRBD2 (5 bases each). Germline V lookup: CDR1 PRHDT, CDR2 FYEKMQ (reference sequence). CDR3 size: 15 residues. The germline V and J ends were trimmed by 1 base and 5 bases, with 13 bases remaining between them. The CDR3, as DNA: TGTGCCAGCAGCTTAGAGGGACGCAGGATAGATACGCAGTATTTT. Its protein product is CASSLEGRRIDTQYF.

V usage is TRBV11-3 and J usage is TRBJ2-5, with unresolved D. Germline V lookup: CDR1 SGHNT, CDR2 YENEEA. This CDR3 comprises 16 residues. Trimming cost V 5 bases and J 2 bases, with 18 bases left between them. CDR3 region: CASSARGGGGQETQYF. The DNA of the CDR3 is TGTGCCAGCAGCGCCCGTGGTGGCGGCGGACAAGAGACCCAGTACTTC.

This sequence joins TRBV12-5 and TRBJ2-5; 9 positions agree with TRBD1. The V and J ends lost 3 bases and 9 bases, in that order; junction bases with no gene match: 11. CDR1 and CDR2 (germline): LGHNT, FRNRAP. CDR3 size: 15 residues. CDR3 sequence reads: CASGFEQGADRSQYF. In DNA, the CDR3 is TGTGCTAGTGGTTTTGAACAGGGGGCGGACAGGTCCCAGTACTTC.

CDR3 nucleotides: TGTGCCAGCAGTTACTCTTCCCGCACAGATACGCAGTATTTT. It is translated as CASSYSSRTDTQYF. The chain recombines TRBV6-5 with TRBJ2-3; unclear D gene. The germline V and J ends were trimmed by 0 bases and 1 base, with 5 bases remaining between them. CDR3 length equals 14 residues. Germline values: CDR1 MNHEY, CDR2 SVGAGI.

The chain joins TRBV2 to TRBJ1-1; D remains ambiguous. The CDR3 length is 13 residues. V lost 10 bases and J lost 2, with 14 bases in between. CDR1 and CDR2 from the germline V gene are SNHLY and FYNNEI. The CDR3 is CATLSRHNTEAFF. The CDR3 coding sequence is TGTGCCACCCTATCACGGCATAACACTGAAGCTTTCTTT.

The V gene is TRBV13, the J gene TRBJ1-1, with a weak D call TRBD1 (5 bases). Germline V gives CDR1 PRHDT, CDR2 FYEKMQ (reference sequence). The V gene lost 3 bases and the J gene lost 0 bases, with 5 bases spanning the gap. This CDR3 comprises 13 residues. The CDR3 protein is CASSLTVNTEAFF. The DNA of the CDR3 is TGTGCCAGCAGCTTGACAGTGAACACTGAAGCTTTCTTT. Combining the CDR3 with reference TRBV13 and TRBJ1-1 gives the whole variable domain AAGVIQSPRHLIKEKRETATLKCYPIPRHDTVYWYQQGPGQDPQFLISFYEKMQSDKGSIPDRFSAQQFSDYHSELNMSSLELGDSALYFCASSLTVNTEAFFGQGTRLTVV.

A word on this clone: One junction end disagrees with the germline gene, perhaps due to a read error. CDR3 bases: TGTGCCAGCAGCTCGGGAGGGTCAGGGGAACACTTC. Amino acid sequence: CASSSGGSGEHF. The chain couples TRBV7-6 to TRBJ2-7; 8 nucleotides align to TRBD2. The CDR3 spans 12 residues. CDR1 and CDR2 (germline): SGHVS, FNYEAQ.

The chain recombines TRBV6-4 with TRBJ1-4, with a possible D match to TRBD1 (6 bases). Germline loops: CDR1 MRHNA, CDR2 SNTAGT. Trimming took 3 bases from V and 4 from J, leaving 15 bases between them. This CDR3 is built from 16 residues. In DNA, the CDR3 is TGTGCCAGCAGTGATTACGGACAGTTACTTAATGAAAAACTGTTTTTT. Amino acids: CASSDYGQLLNEKLFF.

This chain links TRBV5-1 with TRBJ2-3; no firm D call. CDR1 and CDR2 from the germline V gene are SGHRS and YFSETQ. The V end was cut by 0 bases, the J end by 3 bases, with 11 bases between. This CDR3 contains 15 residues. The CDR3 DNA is TGCGCCAGCAGCTTGGGCCCCAGTTTTACAGATACGCAGTATTTT. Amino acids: CASSLGPSFTDTQYF. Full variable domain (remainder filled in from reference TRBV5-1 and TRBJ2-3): KAGVTQTPRYLIKTRGQQVTLSCSPISGHRSVSWYQQTPGQGLQFLFEYFSETQRNKGNFPGRFSGRQFSNSRSEMNVSTLELGDSALYLCASSLGPSFTDTQYFGPGTRLTVL.

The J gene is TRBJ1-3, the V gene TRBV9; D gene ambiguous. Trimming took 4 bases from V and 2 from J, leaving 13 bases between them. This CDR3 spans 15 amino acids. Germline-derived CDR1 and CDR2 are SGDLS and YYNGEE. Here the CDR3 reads CASSSTGQAGNTIYF. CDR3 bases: TGTGCCAGCAGCTCAACTGGTCAGGCTGGAAACACCATATATTTT.

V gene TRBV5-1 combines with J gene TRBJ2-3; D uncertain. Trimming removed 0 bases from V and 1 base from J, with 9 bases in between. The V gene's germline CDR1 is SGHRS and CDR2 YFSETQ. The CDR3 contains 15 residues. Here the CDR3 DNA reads TGCGCCAGCAGCTTGGAAGACAAGGGCACAGATACGCAGTATTTT. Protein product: CASSLEDKGTDTQYF.

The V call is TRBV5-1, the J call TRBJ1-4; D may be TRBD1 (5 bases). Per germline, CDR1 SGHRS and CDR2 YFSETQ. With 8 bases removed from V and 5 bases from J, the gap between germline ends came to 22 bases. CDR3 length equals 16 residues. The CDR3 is CARATIREQGNEKLFF. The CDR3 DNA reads TGCGCCAGGGCGACAATTCGGGAGCAGGGAAATGAAAAACTGTTTTTT.

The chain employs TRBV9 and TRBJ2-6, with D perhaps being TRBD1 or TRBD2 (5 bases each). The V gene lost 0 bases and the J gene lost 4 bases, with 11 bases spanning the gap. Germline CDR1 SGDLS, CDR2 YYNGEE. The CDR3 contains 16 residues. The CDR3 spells CASSVAGTSGANVLTF. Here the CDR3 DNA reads TGTGCCAGCAGCGTAGCCGGGACCTCCGGGGCCAACGTCCTGACTTTC.

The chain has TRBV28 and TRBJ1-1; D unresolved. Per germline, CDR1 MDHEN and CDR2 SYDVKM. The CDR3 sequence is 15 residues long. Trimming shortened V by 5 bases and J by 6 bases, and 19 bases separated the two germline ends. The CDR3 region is CASSLTWSIGSEAFF. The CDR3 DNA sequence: TGTGCCAGCAGTCTTACTTGGAGTATCGGTTCTGAAGCTTTCTTT.

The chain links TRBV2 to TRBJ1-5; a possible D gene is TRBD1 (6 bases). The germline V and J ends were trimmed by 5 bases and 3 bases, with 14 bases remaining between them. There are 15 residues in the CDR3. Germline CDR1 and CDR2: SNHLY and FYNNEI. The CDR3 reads CASSSRQAPNQPQHF. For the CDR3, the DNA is TGTGCCAGCAGTAGCCGACAGGCCCCCAATCAGCCCCAGCATTTT. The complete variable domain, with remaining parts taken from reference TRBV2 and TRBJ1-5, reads EPEVTQTPSHQVTQMGQEVILRCVPISNHLYFYWYRQILGQKVEFLVSFYNNEISEKSEIFDDQFSVERPDGSNFTLKIRSTKLEDSAMYFCASSSRQAPNQPQHFGDGTRLSIL.

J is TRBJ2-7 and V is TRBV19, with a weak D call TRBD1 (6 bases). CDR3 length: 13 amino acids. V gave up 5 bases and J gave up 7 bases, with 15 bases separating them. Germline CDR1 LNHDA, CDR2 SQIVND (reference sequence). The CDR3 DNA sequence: TGTGCCAGTAGTGTCGGACAGCCGAGGGAGCAGTACTTC. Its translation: CASSVGQPREQYF.

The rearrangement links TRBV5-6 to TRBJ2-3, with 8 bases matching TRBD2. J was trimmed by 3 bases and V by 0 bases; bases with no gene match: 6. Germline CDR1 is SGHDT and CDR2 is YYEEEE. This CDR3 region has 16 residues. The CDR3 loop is CASSLVAGGRTDTQYF. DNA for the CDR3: TGTGCCAGCAGCTTGGTCGCGGGAGGTCGGACAGATACGCAGTATTTT.

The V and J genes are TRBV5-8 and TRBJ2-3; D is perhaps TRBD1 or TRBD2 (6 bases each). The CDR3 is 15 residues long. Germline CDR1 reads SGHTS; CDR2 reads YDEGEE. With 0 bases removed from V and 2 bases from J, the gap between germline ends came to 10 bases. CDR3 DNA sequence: TGTGCCAGCAGCTTGGGCGGGACAAACACAGATACGCAGTATTTT. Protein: CASSLGGTNTDTQYF.

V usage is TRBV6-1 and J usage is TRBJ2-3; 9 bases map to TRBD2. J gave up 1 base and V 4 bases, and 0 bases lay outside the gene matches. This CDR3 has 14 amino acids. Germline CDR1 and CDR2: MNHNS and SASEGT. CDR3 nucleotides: TGTGCCAGCAGTGTAGCGGGGGGCACAGATACGCAGTATTTT. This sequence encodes CASSVAGGTDTQYF.

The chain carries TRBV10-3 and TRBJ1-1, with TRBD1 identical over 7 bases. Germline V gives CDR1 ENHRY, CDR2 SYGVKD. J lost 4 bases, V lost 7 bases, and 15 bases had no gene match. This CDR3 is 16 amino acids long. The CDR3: CAITPAGGSRVTEAFF. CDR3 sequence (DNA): TGTGCCATCACCCCGGCAGGGGGAAGTAGGGTCACTGAAGCTTTCTTT.

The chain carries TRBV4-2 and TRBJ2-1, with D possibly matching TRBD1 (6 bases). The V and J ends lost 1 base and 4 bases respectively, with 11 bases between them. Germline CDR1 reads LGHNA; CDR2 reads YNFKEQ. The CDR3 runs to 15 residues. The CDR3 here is CASSQVGTGYNEQFF. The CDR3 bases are TGTGCCAGCAGCCAAGTAGGTACAGGGTACAATGAGCAGTTCTTC.

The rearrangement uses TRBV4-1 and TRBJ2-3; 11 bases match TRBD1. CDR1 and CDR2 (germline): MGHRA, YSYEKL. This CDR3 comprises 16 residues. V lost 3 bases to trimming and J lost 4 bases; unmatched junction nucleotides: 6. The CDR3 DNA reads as TGCGCCAGCAGCCACGAGGGACAGGGGGGGGCAGATACGCAGTATTTT. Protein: CASSHEGQGGADTQYF.

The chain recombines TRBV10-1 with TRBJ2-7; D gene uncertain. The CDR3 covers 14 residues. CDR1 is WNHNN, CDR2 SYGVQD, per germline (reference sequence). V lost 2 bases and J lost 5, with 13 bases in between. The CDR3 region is CASSEPDRINEQYF. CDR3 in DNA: TGCGCCAGCAGTGAGCCGGATAGGATCAACGAGCAGTACTTC.

CDR3 sequence: CASSQDPYGGYYGYTF. The CDR3 DNA is TGCGCCAGCAGCCAAGATCCTTACGGAGGGTACTATGGCTACACCTTC. The chain carries TRBV4-1 and TRBJ1-2; D gene uncertain. The CDR3 sequence is 16 residues long. Trimming left V 0 bases short and J 3 bases short, with 14 bases between. Germline V gene data show CDR1 as MGHRA and CDR2 as YSYEKL.

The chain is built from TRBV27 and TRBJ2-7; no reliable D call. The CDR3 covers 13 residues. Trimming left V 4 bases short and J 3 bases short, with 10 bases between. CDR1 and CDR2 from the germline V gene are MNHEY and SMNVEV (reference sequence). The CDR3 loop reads CASSSRAIYEQYF. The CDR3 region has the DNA TGTGCCAGCAGTTCGCGCGCTATCTACGAGCAGTACTTC.

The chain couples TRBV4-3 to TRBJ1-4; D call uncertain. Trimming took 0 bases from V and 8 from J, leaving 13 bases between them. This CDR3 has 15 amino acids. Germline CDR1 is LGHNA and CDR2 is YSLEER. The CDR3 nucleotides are TGCGCCAGCAGCCAAGACGGCAGTCCGAGGGAAAAACTGTTTTTT. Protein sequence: CASSQDGSPREKLFF.